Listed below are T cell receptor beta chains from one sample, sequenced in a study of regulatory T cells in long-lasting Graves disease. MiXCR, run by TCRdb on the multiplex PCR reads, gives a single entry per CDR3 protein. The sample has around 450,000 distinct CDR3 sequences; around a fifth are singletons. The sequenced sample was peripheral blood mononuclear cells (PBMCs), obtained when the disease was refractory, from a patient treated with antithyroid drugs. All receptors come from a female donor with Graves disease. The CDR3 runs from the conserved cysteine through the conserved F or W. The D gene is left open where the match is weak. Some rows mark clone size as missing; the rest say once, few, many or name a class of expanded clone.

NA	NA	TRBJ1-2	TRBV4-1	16	CASRTVWGNTNYGYTF	TGCGCCAGCAGGACGGTATGGGGGAACACTAACTATGGCTACACCTTC
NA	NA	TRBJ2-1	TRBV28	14	CASTVEGVGNEQFF	TGTGCCAGCACGGTAGAAGGAGTTGGGAATGAGCAGTTCTTC
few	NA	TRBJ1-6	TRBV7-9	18	CASSHLMGTLAYNSPLHF	TGTGCCAGCAGCCACCTCATGGGGACGCTCGCCTATAATTCACCCCTCCACTTT
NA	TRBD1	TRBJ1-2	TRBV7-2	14	CASGTRQGNYGYTF	TGTGCCAGCGGCACTCGACAGGGTAACTATGGCTACACCTTC
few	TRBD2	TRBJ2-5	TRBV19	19	CASSMRGTSGRIGEETQYF	TGTGCCAGTAGTATGAGAGGGACTAGCGGGAGGATAGGGGAAGAGACCCAGTACTTC
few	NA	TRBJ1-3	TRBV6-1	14	CASSPRTGTHTIYF	TGTGCCAGCAGTCCACGGACGGGGACCCACACCATATATTTT
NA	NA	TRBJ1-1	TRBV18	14	CASSPKAWNTEAFF	TGTGCCAGCTCACCAAAGGCCTGGAACACTGAAGCTTTCTTT
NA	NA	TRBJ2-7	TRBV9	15	CACSVGSGGRYEQYF	TGTGCCTGCAGCGTAGGGTCCGGGGGGCGTTACGAGCAGTACTTC
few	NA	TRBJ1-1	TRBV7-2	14	CASSLAFMNTEAFF	TGTGCCAGCAGCTTAGCCTTTATGAACACTGAAGCTTTCTTT
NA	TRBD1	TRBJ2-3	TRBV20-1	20	CSARLRVRDRGPTSTDTQYF	TGCAGTGCTAGATTGAGGGTACGGGACAGGGGGCCTACTAGCACAGATACGCAGTATTTT
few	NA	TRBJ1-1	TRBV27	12	CASSESTTEAFF	TGTGCCAGCAGTGAATCTACCACTGAAGCTTTCTTT
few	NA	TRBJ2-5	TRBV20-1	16	CSARDSTKPEAETQYF	TGCAGTGCTAGAGACTCAACTAAACCCGAGGCAGAGACCCAGTACTTC
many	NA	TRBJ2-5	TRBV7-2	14	CASSYDSQQETQYF	TGTGCCAGCAGCTATGACAGCCAACAAGAGACCCAGTACTTC
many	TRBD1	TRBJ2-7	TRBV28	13	CASSLRTGDEQYF	TGTGCCAGCAGTTTACGGACAGGGGACGAGCAGTACTTC
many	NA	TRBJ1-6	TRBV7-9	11	CASSSREPLHF	TGTGCCAGCAGCAGCAGAGAGCCCCTCCACTTT
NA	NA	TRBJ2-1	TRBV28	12	CASSFRGDEQFF	TGTGCCAGCAGTTTTAGGGGGGATGAGCAGTTCTTC
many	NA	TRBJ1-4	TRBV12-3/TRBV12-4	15	CASSTTTENNEKLFF	TGTGCCAGCAGTACTACGACAGAGAATAATGAAAAACTGTTTTTT
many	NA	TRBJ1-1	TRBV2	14	CASSEGGPNTEAFF	TGTGCCAGCAGTGAAGGGGGCCCGAACACTGAAGCTTTCTTT
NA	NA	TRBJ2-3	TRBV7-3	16	CASSMGGTVPTDTQYF	TGTGCCAGCAGCATGGGGGGGACAGTGCCCACAGATACGCAGTATTTT
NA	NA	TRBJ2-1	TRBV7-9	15	CASSLSSGDYNEQFF	TGTGCCAGCAGCTTAAGCTCGGGAGATTACAATGAGCAGTTCTTC
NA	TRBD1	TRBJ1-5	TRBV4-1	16	CASSQAGTGVYQPQHF	TGCGCCAGCAGCCAGGCCGGGACAGGGGTCTATCAGCCCCAGCATTTT
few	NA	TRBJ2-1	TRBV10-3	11	CAISQRNEQFF	TGTGCCATCAGCCAGCGCAATGAGCAGTTCTTC
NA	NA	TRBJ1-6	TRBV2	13	CASSLGPTKPLHF	TGTGCCAGCAGTTTGGGACCGACAAAACCCCTCCACTTT
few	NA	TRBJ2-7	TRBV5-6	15	CASSSIPIGGREQYF	TGTGCCAGCAGCTCCATACCAATCGGTGGGCGCGAGCAGTACTTC
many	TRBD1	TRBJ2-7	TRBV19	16	CASSHPGQGKAYEQYF	TGTGCCAGTAGTCACCCGGGACAGGGGAAGGCCTACGAGCAGTACTTC
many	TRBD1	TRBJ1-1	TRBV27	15	CASSRDSGGLTEAFF	TGTGCCAGCAGTCGTGATTCAGGGGGACTTACTGAAGCTTTCTTT
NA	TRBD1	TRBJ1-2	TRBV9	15	CASSPRSGGSAGYTF	TGTGCCAGCAGCCCAAGGTCAGGGGGATCGGCTGGCTACACCTTC
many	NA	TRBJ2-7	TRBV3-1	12	CASSHLEYEQYF	TGTGCCAGCAGCCATTTGGAATACGAGCAGTACTTC
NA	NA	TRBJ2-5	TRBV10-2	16	CASSVMAGDIEETQYF	TGCGCCAGCAGTGTAATGGCAGGGGATATTGAAGAGACCCAGTACTTC
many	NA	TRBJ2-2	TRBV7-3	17	CASSLTQRVKGAGELFF	TGTGCCAGCAGCTTAACACAGCGTGTTAAAGGGGCCGGGGAGCTGTTTTTT
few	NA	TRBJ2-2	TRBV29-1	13	CSVEPSGTGELFF	TGCAGCGTTGAGCCCAGCGGGACCGGGGAGCTGTTTTTT
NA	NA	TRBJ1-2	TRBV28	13	CASSLRARRGYTF	TGTGCCAGCAGTTTAAGGGCCAGACGGGGCTACACCTTC
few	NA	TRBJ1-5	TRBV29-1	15	CSVEDEGWETEPQHF	TGCAGCGTTGAAGATGAAGGGTGGGAAACCGAGCCCCAGCATTTT
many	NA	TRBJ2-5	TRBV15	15	CATSRATEYQETQYF	TGTGCCACCAGCAGGGCAACAGAGTACCAAGAGACCCAGTACTTC
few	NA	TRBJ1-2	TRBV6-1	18	CASSTLTGPSRNFYGYTF	TGTGCCAGCAGTACACTGACAGGACCATCCCGAAACTTCTATGGCTACACCTTC
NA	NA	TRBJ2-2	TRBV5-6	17	CASSLKGIGGYTGELFF	TGTGCCAGCAGCTTGAAGGGCATTGGGGGTTACACCGGGGAGCTGTTTTTT
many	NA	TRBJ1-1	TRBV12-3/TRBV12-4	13	CASSLIGNTEAFF	TGTGCCAGCAGTTTAATAGGGAACACTGAAGCTTTCTTT
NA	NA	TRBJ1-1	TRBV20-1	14	CSAKSDGPNTEAFF	TGCAGTGCCAAATCAGACGGCCCGAACACTGAAGCTTTCTTT
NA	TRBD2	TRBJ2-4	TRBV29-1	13	CSVRSGSLNIQYF	TGCAGCGTTCGAAGCGGGAGTCTTAACATTCAGTACTTC
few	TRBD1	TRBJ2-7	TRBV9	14	CASSVTDRVGEQYF	TGTGCCAGCAGCGTAACCGACAGGGTGGGGGAGCAGTACTTC
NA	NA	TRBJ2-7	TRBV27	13	CASSYRAPYEQYF	TGTGCCAGCAGTTACAGGGCACCCTACGAGCAGTACTTC
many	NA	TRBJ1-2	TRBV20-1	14	CSAIAGGRDDGYTF	TGCAGTGCTATAGCGGGGGGTCGAGATGATGGCTACACCTTC
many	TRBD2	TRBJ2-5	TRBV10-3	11	CAATSGETQYF	TGTGCCGCCACTAGCGGAGAGACCCAGTACTTC
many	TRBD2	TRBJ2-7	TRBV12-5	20	CASGSPLGRGLAESSYEQYF	TGTGCTAGTGGTTCGCCTTTGGGGAGGGGACTAGCGGAGAGCTCCTACGAGCAGTACTTC